The clone carrying this T cell receptor beta chain was seen more than once but under ten times. Its antigen is not identified. The record originates from a study of vaccination and CD4 T cells after COVID-19. The Oncomine TCR Beta short-read assay was applied to DNA of cultured CD4+ T cells. Each CDR3 protein gets one entry after TCRdb re-called the PCR reads with MiXCR. In the table there are about 8,700 distinct CDR3 sequences, roughly 24% of which are singletons. The CDR3 extends over 16 amino acids. Germline V gives CDR1 SGHTA, CDR2 FQGNSA. V gave up 4 bases and J gave up 2 bases, with 17 bases separating them. Treatment indicated: approximately nine-day PBMC culture with coronavirus spike peptide pools or control peptides (ViraFEST assay).

The sequencing input was cultured CD4+ T cells from blood. This receptor was taken from a human donor with COVID-19. The rearrangement uses TRBV7-2 and TRBJ2-5; possible D gene TRBD2, 6 bases. The CDR3 spells CASSYWGTQSQETQYF. For the CDR3, the DNA is TGTGCCAGCAGCTACTGGGGGACTCAATCACAAGAGACCCAGTACTTC.